What follows are 32 T cell receptor beta chains derived from one specimen sequenced in a study of T cells in localized non-small cell lung cancer. Libraries were prepared by immunoSEQ multiplex PCR; TCRdb keeps only in-frame clonotypes and omits some of them. The top ten hold 1% to 1.5% of the sample, which has around 70,000 clones, approximately 84% seen once. Sequences were derived from peripheral blood, sampled before any cancer treatment. These receptors originate from a female donor over 55 with stage I lung adenocarcinoma.

The chain has TRBV29-1 and TRBJ1-1; D is perhaps TRBD1 (5 bases). Trimming took 8 bases from V and 2 from J, leaving 12 bases between them. The CDR3 length is 12 residues. Germline V gene sequence: CDR1 SQVTM, CDR2 ANQGSEA. The CDR3 region is CSLGDSNTEAFF. The CDR3 DNA reads TGCAGCCTGGGCGACAGCAACACTGAAGCTTTCTTT.

This sequence joins TRBV5-6 and TRBJ2-7; D not resolved. This CDR3 is 15 amino acids long. CDR1 is SGHDT and CDR2 is YYEEEE in the germline V gene. The ends were cut back, 0 bases at V and 4 bases at J, with 14 bases in the middle. CDR3 region: CASSLVGFGVYEQYF. CDR3 bases: TGTGCCAGCAGCTTGGTGGGTTTTGGGGTTTACGAGCAGTACTTC.

In DNA, the CDR3 is TGTGCCAGCAGCTGGACTAGCGGGGCTAGCACAGATACGCAGTATTTT. The encoded protein is CASSWTSGASTDTQYF. The chain joins TRBV5-6 to TRBJ2-3, with 12 bases matching TRBD2. V shed 3 bases and J 0 bases; nucleotides not matched to a gene: 2. Germline-derived CDR1 and CDR2 are SGHDT and YYEEEE. CDR3 length: 16 amino acids. The full variable domain, completed using reference TRBV5-6 and TRBJ2-3, is DAGVTQSPTHLIKTRGQQVTLRCSPKSGHDTVSWYQQALGQGPQFIFQYYEEEERQRGNFPDRFSGHQFPNYSSELNVNALLLGDSALYLCASSWTSGASTDTQYFGPGTRLTVL.

The V and J genes are TRBV11-2 and TRBJ1-3; the match to TRBD1 covers 7 bases. Germline trimming cut 2 bases from V and 6 bases from J; bases unmatched to any gene: 7. This CDR3 comprises 15 residues. Germline CDR1 reads SGHAT; CDR2 reads FQNNGV. CDR3 nucleotide sequence: TGTGCCAGCAGCTTATCGGGACAGTCGTTAAACACCATATATTTT. Translating it yields CASSLSGQSLNTIYF. Full variable domain (missing parts from reference TRBV11-2 and TRBJ1-3): EAGVAQSPRYKIIEKRQSVAFWCNPISGHATLYWYQQILGQGPKLLIQFQNNGVVDDSQLPKDRFSAERLKGVDSTLKIQPAKLEDSAVYLCASSLSGQSLNTIYFGEGSWLTVV.

The genes are TRBV6-6 and TRBJ1-5; 7 bases are shared with TRBD1. The V segment lost 6 bases and the J segment 5 bases; nucleotides outside the gene matches: 4. CDR3 length: 13 residues. Germline CDR1 and CDR2: MNHNY and SVGAGI (reference sequence). The CDR3 sequence is CASSHTGDQPQHF. The CDR3 coding sequence is TGTGCCAGCAGCCACACAGGGGATCAGCCCCAGCATTTT.

CDR3 sequence (DNA): TGTGCCAGCAGTGAAGTGGATTTTAATGAAAAACTGTTTTTT. Its translation: CASSEVDFNEKLFF. This rearrangement joins TRBV6-1 to TRBJ1-4; no clear D gene. The V gene's germline CDR1 is MNHNS and CDR2 SASEGT. Trimming shortened V by 1 base and J by 4 bases, and 7 bases separated the two germline ends. The CDR3 is 14 amino acids.

The chain has TRBV5-1 and TRBJ1-1; D call uncertain. The germline CDR1 and CDR2 sequences are SGHRS and YFSETQ. The CDR3 has 13 residues. Trimming shortened V by 1 base and J by 8 bases, and 12 bases separated the two germline ends. CDR3 sequence reads: CASSLSAAEEAFF. The DNA for the CDR3 is TGCGCCAGCAGCTTGTCTGCGGCGGAAGAAGCTTTCTTT.

The CDR3 DNA is TGTGCCAGCAGTGGGATTGGACAGGGCCTCCAAGAGACCCAGTACTTC. It encodes CASSGIGQGLQETQYF. The V and J genes are TRBV28 and TRBJ2-5; TRBD1 aligns across 8 bases. V gave up 5 bases and J gave up 1 base; unmatched junction bases: 9. The CDR3 runs to 16 residues. Germline CDR1 reads MDHEN; CDR2 reads SYDVKM.

The chain joins TRBV4-2 to TRBJ2-4, with D maybe TRBD2 (6 bases). The CDR3 extends over 14 amino acids. The germline gives CDR1 LGHNA, CDR2 YNFKEQ. V lost 4 bases and J 10 bases, leaving 17 bases between the germline ends. The CDR3 protein is CASSPPGELRIQYF. In DNA, the CDR3 is TGTGCCAGCAGCCCACCGGGGGAGTTAAGGATTCAGTACTTC.

This rearrangement joins TRBV2 to TRBJ2-2; D remains unclear. Trimming removed 1 base from V and 14 bases from J, with 8 bases in between. CDR3 size: 11 residues. Germline V gives CDR1 SNHLY, CDR2 FYNNEI. CDR3 in amino acids: CASSEVTQLFF. CDR3 DNA: TGTGCCAGCAGTGAAGTCACCCAACTGTTTTTT.

The chain employs TRBV28 and TRBJ2-5, with TRBD1 matching 7 bases. Germline CDR1 reads MDHEN; CDR2 reads SYDVKM. The V and J ends lost 2 bases and 3 bases, in that order; junction bases with no gene match: 9. There are 16 residues in the CDR3. The CDR3 sequence: CASSLQGVGYKETQYF. In nucleotides, the CDR3 is TGTGCCAGCAGTTTACAGGGGGTTGGGTATAAAGAGACCCAGTACTTC.

The chain combines TRBV19 with TRBJ1-1; D is ambiguous. Germline assignment: CDR1 LNHDA and CDR2 SQIVND (reference sequence). Trimming cost V 2 bases and J 6 bases, with 10 bases left between them. The length of the CDR3 is 13 residues. The CDR3 DNA is TGTGCCAGTAGTATAAAACAACGCGCTGAAGCTTTCTTT. Translating gives CASSIKQRAEAFF.

This chain links TRBV7-8 with TRBJ2-3; D ambiguous. Per the germline V gene, CDR1 is SGHVS and CDR2 is FQNEAQ. There are 15 residues in the CDR3. V was clipped by 0 bases and J by 0 bases, with 7 bases between them. Written as DNA, the CDR3 is TGTGCCAGCAGCTTAGCGGGCTACAGCACAGATACGCAGTATTTT. It yields the protein CASSLAGYSTDTQYF.

The chain is built from TRBV18 and TRBJ1-1; D uncertain. This CDR3 has 11 residues. The V and J ends lost 5 bases and 4 bases respectively, with 5 bases between them. Germline CDR1 KGHSH, CDR2 LQKENI. CDR3 sequence reads: CASSGLTEAFF. The CDR3 bases are TGTGCCAGCTCAGGGCTCACTGAAGCTTTCTTT.

This chain links TRBV18 with TRBJ2-1, with 9 bases fitting TRBD2. V trimming: 1 base; J trimming: 3 bases; junction bases outside the gene matches: 1. The germline V gene has CDR1 KGHSH and CDR2 LQKENI. CDR3 length: 15 amino acids. CDR3 sequence: CASSPLTSGYNEQFF. CDR3 bases: TGTGCCAGCTCACCACTGACTAGCGGCTACAATGAGCAGTTCTTC.

This chain joins TRBV6-5 and TRBJ2-5; D could derive from TRBD1 or TRBD2 (5 bases each). V lost 6 bases and J 5 bases, leaving 16 bases between the germline ends. The length of the CDR3 is 14 residues. Looked up from germline, CDR1 is MNHEY and CDR2 is SVGAGI. Written as DNA, the CDR3 is TGTGCCAGCAGCCGGGACCGTGCGATGGAGACCCAGTACTTC. It yields the protein CASSRDRAMETQYF.

The chain couples TRBV27 to TRBJ2-7, with D perhaps TRBD2 (6 bases). V was clipped by 6 bases and J by 2 bases, with 14 bases between them. The CDR3 spans 14 residues. Germline CDR1 is MNHEY and CDR2 is SMNVEV (reference sequence). The CDR3 reads CASSRDWQAYEQYF. As DNA, the CDR3 is TGTGCCAGCAGCCGGGACTGGCAAGCCTACGAGCAGTACTTC.

The genes are TRBV4-1 and TRBJ2-1; 9 bases are shared with TRBD2. The CDR3 has 16 residues. Trimming at V came to 4 bases and at J to 6 bases, leaving 10 bases not matched to a gene. Germline values: CDR1 MGHRA, CDR2 YSYEKL. The CDR3 region has the DNA TGCGCCAGCAGCCGAGTAGCGGGGGACCCCCCCAATGAGCAGTTCTTC. Its translation is CASSRVAGDPPNEQFF.

The rearrangement links TRBV2 to TRBJ2-7, with TRBD1 matching over 8 bases. The CDR3 covers 14 residues. Unmatched junction bases numbered 3, after V lost 4 bases and J lost 1 base. The germline CDR1 and CDR2 sequences are SNHLY and FYNNEI. CDR3 residues: CASSGNRGSYEQYF. CDR3 DNA sequence: TGTGCCAGCAGTGGTAACAGGGGGTCCTACGAGCAGTACTTC. The entire variable domain, with the rest obtained from reference TRBV2 and TRBJ2-7, is as follows: EPEVTQTPSHQVTQMGQEVILRCVPISNHLYFYWYRQILGQKVEFLVSFYNNEISEKSEIFDDQFSVERPDGSNFTLKIRSTKLEDSAMYFCASSGNRGSYEQYFGPGTRLTVT.

The chain recombines TRBV7-2 with TRBJ2-2; no clear D gene. CDR3 length equals 14 residues. V shed 2 bases and J shed 9 bases, with 13 bases lying between them. Germline values: CDR1 SGHTA, CDR2 FQGNSA. The CDR3 loop is CASSLRQTPRELFF. Written as DNA, the CDR3 is TGTGCCAGCAGCTTAAGGCAGACCCCCCGGGAGCTGTTTTTT.

The chain joins TRBV18 to TRBJ2-1; D is perhaps TRBD1 (5 bases). Germline V lookup: CDR1 KGHSH, CDR2 LQKENI. This CDR3 region has 13 residues. Trimming cost V 2 bases and J 9 bases, with 11 bases left between them. The CDR3 spells CASSPTGSGEQFF. CDR3 nucleotide sequence: TGTGCCAGCTCACCAACAGGTTCGGGTGAGCAGTTCTTC.

The genes are TRBV6-4 and TRBJ2-7; maybe TRBD1 (6 bases). The germline V and J ends were trimmed by 5 bases and 2 bases, with 10 bases remaining between them. The CDR3 has 13 residues. Germline CDR1 and CDR2: MRHNA and SNTAGT. The CDR3 bases are TGTGCCAGCAGTACAGGGCTCCCCTACGAGCAGTACTTC. This sequence encodes CASSTGLPYEQYF.

This chain joins TRBV28 and TRBJ2-7; D may be TRBD1 or TRBD2 (5 bases each). V dropped 10 bases and J dropped 3 bases, with 13 bases sitting between them. This CDR3 has 12 amino acids. Germline V gives CDR1 MDHEN, CDR2 SYDVKM. CDR3 DNA sequence: TGTGCCACCCGCCGGGACCGCTACGAGCAGTACTTC. Its translation: CATRRDRYEQYF.

This chain uses TRBV29-1 with TRBJ2-3; 9 nucleotides line up with TRBD2. CDR1 is SQVTM and CDR2 is ANQGSEA in the germline V gene. The CDR3 consists of 18 residues. J lost 0 bases, V lost 3 bases, and 13 bases had no gene match. CDR3 residues: CSVEASGERGFSTDTQYF. The DNA of the CDR3 is TGCAGCGTTGAGGCTAGCGGGGAGAGAGGATTTAGCACAGATACGCAGTATTTT.

The J gene is TRBJ1-1, the V gene TRBV5-1; TRBD1 agrees at 10 bases. J lost 0 bases, V lost 0 bases, and 8 bases had no gene match. Germline V gene lookup returns CDR1 SGHRS and CDR2 YFSETQ. The length of the CDR3 is 18 residues. The CDR3, as DNA: TGCGCCAGCAGCTTGGTGACAGGGGGCCGGTCCCTGAACACTGAAGCTTTCTTT. It codes for CASSLVTGGRSLNTEAFF.

The chain has TRBV5-4 and TRBJ1-6, with a possible D match to TRBD1 (5 bases). Deletions cut 1 base from V and 0 bases from J, with 11 bases between. This CDR3 is 17 amino acids long. Per germline, CDR1 SGHNT and CDR2 YYREEE (reference sequence). The CDR3, as DNA: TGTGCCAGCAGCTTGTTTCAGGGAGGCTCCTATAATTCACCCCTCCACTTT. This encodes CASSLFQGGSYNSPLHF.

The V call is TRBV2, the J call TRBJ2-1; D gene unclear. CDR1 SNHLY and CDR2 FYNNEI come from the germline V gene. The CDR3 length is 12 residues. V was trimmed by 8 bases and J by 2 bases, leaving 7 bases between them. The CDR3 bases are TGTGCCAGCGGGGTTACCTACAATGAGCAGTTCTTC. Residues: CASGVTYNEQFF.

The chain couples TRBV5-1 to TRBJ2-7, with 9 bases aligning to TRBD2. This CDR3 comprises 14 residues. In germline, CDR1 is SGHRS, CDR2 YFSETQ. V lost 4 bases and J lost 3; bases outside the gene matches: 5. CDR3: CASSPGLALYEQYF. CDR3 coding DNA: TGCGCCAGCAGCCCGGGACTAGCCCTCTACGAGCAGTACTTC.

This clone was detected once. The chain joins TRBV5-6 to TRBJ2-2; D gene unclear. This CDR3 has 12 amino acids. V lost 4 bases and J 3 bases, leaving 4 bases between the germline ends. Germline V lookup: CDR1 SGHDT, CDR2 YYEEEE. The CDR3 region is CASSEYTGELFF. CDR3 nucleotide sequence: TGTGCCAGCAGCGAATACACCGGGGAGCTGTTTTTT.

J is TRBJ2-2 and V is TRBV5-1, with D unresolved. CDR3 size: 16 residues. V lost 2 bases to trimming and J lost 3 bases, with 14 bases between them. From germline, CDR1 is SGHRS and CDR2 YFSETQ. The CDR3 spells CASSLTPRHDTGELFF. The CDR3 DNA sequence: TGCGCCAGCAGCTTAACCCCCAGACATGACACCGGGGAGCTGTTTTTT.

The rearrangement joins TRBV23-1 to TRBJ2-7, with D hard to call. TRBV23-1 is known as an ORF, though its function is uncertain. V was clipped by 2 bases and J by 9 bases, with 14 bases between them. The CDR3 runs 13 residues. The CDR3 protein is CASSQPRRFGQYF. CDR3 in DNA: TGCGCCAGCAGTCAACCCCGGCGGTTCGGGCAGTACTTC.

This chain links TRBV9 with TRBJ2-3, with a weak D call TRBD2 (6 bases). Trimming shortened V by 4 bases and J by 4 bases, and 16 bases separated the two germline ends. This CDR3 comprises 15 residues. Germline CDR1 SGDLS, CDR2 YYNGEE. DNA for the CDR3: TGTGCCAGCAGCCCTAGCGTTGGGGTGGCAGATACGCAGTATTTT. Its translation is CASSPSVGVADTQYF.